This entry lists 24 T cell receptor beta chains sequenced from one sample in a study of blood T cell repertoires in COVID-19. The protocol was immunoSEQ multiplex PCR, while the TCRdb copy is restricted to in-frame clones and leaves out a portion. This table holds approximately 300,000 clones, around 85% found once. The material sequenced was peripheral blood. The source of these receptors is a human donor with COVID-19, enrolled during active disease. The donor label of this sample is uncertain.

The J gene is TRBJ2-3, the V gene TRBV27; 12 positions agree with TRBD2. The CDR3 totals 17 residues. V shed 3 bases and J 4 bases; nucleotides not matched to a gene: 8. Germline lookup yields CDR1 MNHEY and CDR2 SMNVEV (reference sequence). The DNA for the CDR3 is TGTGCCAGCAGTTTCAGACTAGCGGGAGTCTCCCCAGATACGCAGTATTTT. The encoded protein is CASSFRLAGVSPDTQYF.

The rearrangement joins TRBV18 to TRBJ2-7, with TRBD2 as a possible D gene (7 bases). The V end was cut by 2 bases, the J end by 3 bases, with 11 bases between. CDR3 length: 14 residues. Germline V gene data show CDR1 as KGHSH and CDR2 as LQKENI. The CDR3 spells CASSPGGGVYEQYF. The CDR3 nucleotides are TGTGCCAGCTCACCAGGAGGGGGGGTCTACGAGCAGTACTTC.

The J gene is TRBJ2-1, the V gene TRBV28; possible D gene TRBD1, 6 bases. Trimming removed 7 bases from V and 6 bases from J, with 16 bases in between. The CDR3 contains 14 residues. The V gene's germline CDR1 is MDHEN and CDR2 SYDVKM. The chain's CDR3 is CASTLPGQSNEQFF. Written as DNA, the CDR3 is TGTGCCAGCACCCTCCCGGGACAAAGCAATGAGCAGTTCTTC.

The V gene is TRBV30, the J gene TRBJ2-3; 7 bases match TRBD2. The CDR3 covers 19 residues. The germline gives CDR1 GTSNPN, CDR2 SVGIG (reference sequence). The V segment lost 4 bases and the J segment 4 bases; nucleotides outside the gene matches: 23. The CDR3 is CAWTPSPEREGLLADTQYF. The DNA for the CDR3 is TGTGCCTGGACCCCTTCCCCCGAGCGGGAAGGTCTCCTGGCAGATACGCAGTATTTT.

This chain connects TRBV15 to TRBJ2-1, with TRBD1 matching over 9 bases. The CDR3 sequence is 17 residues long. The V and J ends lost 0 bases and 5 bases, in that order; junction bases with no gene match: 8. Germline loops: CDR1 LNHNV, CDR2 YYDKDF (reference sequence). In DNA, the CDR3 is TGTGCCACCAGCAGAGATTATGGGACAGGGAACCACAATGAGCAGTTCTTC. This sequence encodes CATSRDYGTGNHNEQFF.

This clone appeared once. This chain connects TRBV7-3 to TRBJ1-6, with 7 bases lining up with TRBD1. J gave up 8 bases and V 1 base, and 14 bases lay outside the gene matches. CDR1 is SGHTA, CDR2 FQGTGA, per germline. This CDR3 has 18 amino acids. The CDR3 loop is CASSLNPTGRFPDSPLHF. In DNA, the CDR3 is TGTGCCAGCAGCTTAAACCCGACAGGGAGATTCCCAGATTCACCCCTCCACTTT.

This chain's CDR3 is CASSYAQSVSQPQHF. DNA for the CDR3: TGTGCCAGCAGTTACGCACAGTCCGTAAGTCAGCCCCAGCATTTT. The rearrangement uses TRBV6-2 or TRBV6-3 and TRBJ1-5; no definite D call. From germline, CDR1 is MNHEY and CDR2 SVGEGT. The length of the CDR3 is 15 residues. The V and J ends lost 2 bases and 6 bases respectively, with 14 bases between them.

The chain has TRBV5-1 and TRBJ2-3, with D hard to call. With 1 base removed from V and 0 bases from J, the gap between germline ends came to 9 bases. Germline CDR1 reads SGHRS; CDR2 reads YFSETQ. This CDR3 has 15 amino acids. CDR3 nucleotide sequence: TGCGCCAGCAGCTTGCGGGTTCCTAGCACAGATACGCAGTATTTT. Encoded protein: CASSLRVPSTDTQYF.

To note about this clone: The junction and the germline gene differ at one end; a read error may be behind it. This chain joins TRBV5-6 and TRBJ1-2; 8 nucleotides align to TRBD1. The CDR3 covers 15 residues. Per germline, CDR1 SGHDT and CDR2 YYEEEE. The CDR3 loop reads CASSRQGLSNYGYAF. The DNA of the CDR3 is TGTGCCAGCAGTCGACAGGGGCTGTCTAACTATGGCTACGCCTTC.

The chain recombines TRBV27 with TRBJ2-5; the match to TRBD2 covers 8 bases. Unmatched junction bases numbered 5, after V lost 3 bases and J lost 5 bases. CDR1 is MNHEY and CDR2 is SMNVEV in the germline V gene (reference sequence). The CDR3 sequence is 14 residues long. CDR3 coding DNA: TGTGCCAGCAGTTTCGGGGGGGCGGAGGAGACCCAGTACTTC. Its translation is CASSFGGAEETQYF.

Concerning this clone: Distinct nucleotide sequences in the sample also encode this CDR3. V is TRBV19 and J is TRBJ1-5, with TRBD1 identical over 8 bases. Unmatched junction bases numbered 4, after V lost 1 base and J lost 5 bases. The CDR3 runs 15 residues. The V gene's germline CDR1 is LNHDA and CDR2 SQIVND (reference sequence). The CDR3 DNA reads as TGTGCCAGTAGTATAGGGACAGGGAGCCATCAGCCCCAGCATTTT. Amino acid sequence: CASSIGTGSHQPQHF.

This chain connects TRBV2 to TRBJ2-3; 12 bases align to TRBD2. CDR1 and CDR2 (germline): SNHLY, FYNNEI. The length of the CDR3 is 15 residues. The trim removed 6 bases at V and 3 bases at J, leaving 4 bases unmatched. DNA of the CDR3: TGTGCCAGCAGCTACGGACTAGCGGGAACAGATACGCAGTATTTT. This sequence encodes CASSYGLAGTDTQYF.

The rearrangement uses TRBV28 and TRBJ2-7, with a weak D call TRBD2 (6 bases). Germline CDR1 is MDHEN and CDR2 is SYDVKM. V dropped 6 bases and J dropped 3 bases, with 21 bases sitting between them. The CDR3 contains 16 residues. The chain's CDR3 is CASSLSRSTRGYEQYF. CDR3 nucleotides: TGTGCCAGCAGCCTTAGCCGGTCGACTAGGGGCTACGAGCAGTACTTC.

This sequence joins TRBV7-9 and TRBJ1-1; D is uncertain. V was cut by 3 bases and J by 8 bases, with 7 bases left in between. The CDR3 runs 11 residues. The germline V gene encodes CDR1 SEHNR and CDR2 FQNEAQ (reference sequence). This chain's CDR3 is CASSLAEEAFF. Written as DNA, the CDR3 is TGTGCCAGCAGCTTGGCCGAAGAAGCTTTCTTT.

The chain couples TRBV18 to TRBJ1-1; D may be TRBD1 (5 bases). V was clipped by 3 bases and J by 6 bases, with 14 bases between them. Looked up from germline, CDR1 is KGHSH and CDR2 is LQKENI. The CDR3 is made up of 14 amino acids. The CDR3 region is CASSPTKGPSEAFF. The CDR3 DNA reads TGTGCCAGCTCACCTACCAAGGGGCCATCTGAAGCTTTCTTT.

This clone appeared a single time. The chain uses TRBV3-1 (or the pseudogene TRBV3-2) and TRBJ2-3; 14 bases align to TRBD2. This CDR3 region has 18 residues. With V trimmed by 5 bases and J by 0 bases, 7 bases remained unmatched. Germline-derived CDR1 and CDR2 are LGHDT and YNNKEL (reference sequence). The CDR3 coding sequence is TGTGCCAGCAGCTCCCGACTAGCGGGAGGGGTTAGCACAGATACGCAGTATTTT. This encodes CASSSRLAGGVSTDTQYF.

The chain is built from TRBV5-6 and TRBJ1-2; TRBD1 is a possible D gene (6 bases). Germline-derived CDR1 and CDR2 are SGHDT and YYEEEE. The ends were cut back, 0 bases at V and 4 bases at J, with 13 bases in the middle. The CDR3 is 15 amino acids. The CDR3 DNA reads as TGTGCCAGCAGCTTGGGAGCGGCAGGGGCCTATGGCTACACCTTC. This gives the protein CASSLGAAGAYGYTF.

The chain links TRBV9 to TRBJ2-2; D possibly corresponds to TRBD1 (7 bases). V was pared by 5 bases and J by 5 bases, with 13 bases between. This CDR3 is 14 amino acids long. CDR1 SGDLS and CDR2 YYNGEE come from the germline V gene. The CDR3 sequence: CASSLAGQTGELFF. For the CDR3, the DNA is TGTGCCAGCAGTCTGGCGGGACAGACCGGGGAGCTGTTTTTT.

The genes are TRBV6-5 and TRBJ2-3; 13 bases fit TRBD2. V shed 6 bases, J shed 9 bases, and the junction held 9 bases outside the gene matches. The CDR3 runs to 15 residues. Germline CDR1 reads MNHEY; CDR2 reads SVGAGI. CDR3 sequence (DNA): TGTGCCAGCAGCGCTACCGGGACTAGCGGGATCACGCAGTATTTT. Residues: CASSATGTSGITQYF.

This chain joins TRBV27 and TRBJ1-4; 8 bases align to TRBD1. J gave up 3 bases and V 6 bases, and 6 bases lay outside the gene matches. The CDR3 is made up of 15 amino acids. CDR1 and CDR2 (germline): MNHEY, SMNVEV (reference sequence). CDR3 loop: CASRPQGAANEKLFF. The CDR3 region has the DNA TGTGCCAGCAGGCCGCAGGGGGCGGCTAATGAAAAACTGTTTTTT. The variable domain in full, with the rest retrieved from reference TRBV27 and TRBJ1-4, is EAQVTQNPRYLITVTGKKLTVTCSQNMNHEYMSWYRQDPGLGLRQIYYSMNVEVTDKGDVPEGYKVSRKEKRNFPLILESPSPNQTSLYFCASRPQGAANEKLFFGSGTQLSVL.

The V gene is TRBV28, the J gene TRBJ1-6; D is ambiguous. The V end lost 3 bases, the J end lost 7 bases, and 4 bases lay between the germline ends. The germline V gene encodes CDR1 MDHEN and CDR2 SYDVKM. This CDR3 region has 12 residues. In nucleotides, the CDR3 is TGTGCCAGCAGTTTCTCGAATTCACCCCTCCACTTT. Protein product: CASSFSNSPLHF. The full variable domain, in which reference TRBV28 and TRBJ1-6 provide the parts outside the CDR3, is DVKVTQSSRYLVKRTGEKVFLECVQDMDHENMFWYRQDPGLGLRLIYFSYDVKMKEKGDIPEGYSVSREKKERFSLILESASTNQTSMYLCASSFSNSPLHFGNGTRLTVT.

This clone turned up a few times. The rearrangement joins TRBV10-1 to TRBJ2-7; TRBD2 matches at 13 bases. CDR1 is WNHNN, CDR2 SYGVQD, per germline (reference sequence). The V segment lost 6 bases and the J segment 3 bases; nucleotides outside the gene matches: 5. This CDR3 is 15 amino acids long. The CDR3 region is CASSTGTSGNYEQYF. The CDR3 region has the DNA TGCGCCAGCAGCACCGGGACTAGCGGGAACTACGAGCAGTACTTC.

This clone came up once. In DNA, the CDR3 is TGTGCCAGCAGTTACGCGGCAGGGGGCTTGGATTCACCCCTCCACTTT. Amino acids: CASSYAAGGLDSPLHF. The V and J genes are TRBV6-6 and TRBJ1-6; 8 bases line up with TRBD1. V gave up 2 bases and J gave up 8 bases; unmatched junction bases: 8. Germline assignment: CDR1 MNHNY and CDR2 SVGAGI (reference sequence). The CDR3 extends over 16 amino acids.

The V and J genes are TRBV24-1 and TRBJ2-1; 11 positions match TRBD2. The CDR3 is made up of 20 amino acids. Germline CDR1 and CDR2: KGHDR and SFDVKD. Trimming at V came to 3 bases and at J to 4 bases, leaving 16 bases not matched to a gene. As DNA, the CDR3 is TGTGCCACCAGTGATCCCCGTCGGGTAAATAGCGGGAGGGGTTACAATGAGCAGTTCTTC. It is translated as CATSDPRRVNSGRGYNEQFF.